What follows are 26 T cell receptor beta chains derived from one specimen sequenced in a study of response to subunit inactivated influenza vaccine. TCRdb reprocessed the RT-PCR reads with MiXCR, giving one entry per CDR3 protein. The sample holds more than 500,000 distinct CDR3 sequences, about 11% seen once. The data were also submitted as part of a second study, on T cells expressing NK-cell markers. That work adds: Scientists made TCR beta cDNA using 5'RACE template switching with UMIs.

Sequencing used PBMCs from blood, obtained on the day of vaccination. Source of these receptors: a man aged 50 to 60 who received an inactivated influenza vaccine.

This clonotype was seen a handful of times. This chain links TRBV12-3 or TRBV12-4 with TRBJ1-1; possibly TRBD1 for D (6 bases). V was trimmed by 3 bases and J by 5 bases, leaving 13 bases between them. The CDR3 has 14 residues. The CDR3 protein is CASSFRQGTTEAFF. The CDR3 bases are TGTGCCAGCAGTTTCCGGCAGGGGACGACTGAAGCTTTCTTT.

This clonotype was detected only a few times. This chain joins TRBV20-1 and TRBJ2-2; 8 bases align to TRBD1. The CDR3 length is 13 residues. With V trimmed by 5 bases and J by 4 bases, 3 bases remained unmatched. The germline CDR1 and CDR2 sequences are DFQATT and SNEGSKA (reference sequence). This CDR3 is CSAGTGVTGELFF. As DNA, the CDR3 is TGCAGTGCTGGGACAGGTGTCACCGGGGAGCTGTTTTTT.

The chain has TRBV6-2 or TRBV6-3 and TRBJ2-7; TRBD1 agrees at 10 bases. Trimming at V came to 5 bases and at J to 1 base, leaving 5 bases not matched to a gene. The germline gives CDR1 MNHEY, CDR2 SVGEGT. The CDR3 length is 15 residues. In DNA form, the CDR3 reads TGTGCCAGCAGTGGCCGGGACAGGGGATCCTACGAGCAGTACTTC. Amino acids: CASSGRDRGSYEQYF.

This clonotype came up a few times. The V gene is TRBV7-2, the J gene TRBJ2-3; D call uncertain. The germline V and J ends were trimmed by 8 bases and 0 bases, with 9 bases remaining between them. The CDR3 has 13 amino acids. Germline V CDR1 and CDR2: SGHTA, FQGNSA. CDR3 amino acids: CASCPMSTDTQYF. As DNA, the CDR3 is TGTGCCAGCTGCCCGATGAGCACAGATACGCAGTATTTT.

The chain has TRBV20-1 and TRBJ2-2, with TRBD2 as a possible D gene (5 bases). CDR3 size: 13 residues. Germline V gives CDR1 DFQATT, CDR2 SNEGSKA (reference sequence). With 7 bases removed from V and 0 bases from J, the gap between germline ends came to 9 bases. The CDR3 nucleotides read TGCAGTGGGAGGACCCCGAACACCGGGGAGCTGTTTTTT. Its protein is CSGRTPNTGELFF.

There are a few counts of this clonotype. The rearrangement links TRBV7-2 to TRBJ2-7; D possibly corresponds to TRBD1 (5 bases). This CDR3 is 14 amino acids long. Germline V gene lookup returns CDR1 SGHTA and CDR2 FQGNSA. Trimming shortened V by 5 bases and J by 5 bases, and 16 bases separated the two germline ends. The CDR3 sequence: CASSRTRQGDEQYF. In DNA form, the CDR3 reads TGTGCCAGCAGCCGCACCCGGCAGGGTGACGAGCAGTACTTC.

The V and J genes are TRBV6-1 and TRBJ2-3, with 8 bases that match TRBD2. The CDR3 has 16 residues. CDR1 is MNHNS, CDR2 SASEGT, per germline. Losses at the gene ends were 5 bases for V and 0 bases for J; bases not matched to a gene: 7. The CDR3 DNA is TGTGCCAGCAGTCGTCTAGCGGGCGCTAGCACAGATACGCAGTATTTT. This sequence encodes CASSRLAGASTDTQYF.

The CDR3 reads CATSSSGIAYEQYF. As DNA, the CDR3 is TGTGCCACCAGCAGTTCAGGGATCGCCTACGAGCAGTACTTC. The gene calls are TRBV15 and TRBJ2-7; weak D call: TRBD1 (5 bases). Trimming took off 3 bases at V and 2 bases at J, with 11 bases between the two ends. The CDR3 runs 14 residues. Germline lookup yields CDR1 LNHNV and CDR2 YYDKDF (reference sequence).

The chain carries TRBV7-2 and TRBJ1-2, with TRBD1 identical over 8 bases. The CDR3 is made up of 14 amino acids. The J segment lost 7 bases and the V segment lost 1 base, leaving 5 bases of the junction unmatched. From germline, CDR1 is SGHTA and CDR2 FQGNSA. The CDR3 DNA reads as TGTGCCAGCAGCTTAGGGCAGGGGGCGCGTGGCTACACCTTC. Translation gives CASSLGQGARGYTF.

The rearrangement uses TRBV27 and TRBJ2-7; TRBD2 might be the D (6 bases). Per the germline V gene, CDR1 is MNHEY and CDR2 is SMNVEV (reference sequence). V gave up 0 bases and J gave up 5 bases, with 11 bases separating them. The CDR3 extends over 14 amino acids. The DNA of the CDR3 is TGTGCCAGCAGTTTATCCGGGGGACTTAACGAGCAGTACTTC. It codes for CASSLSGGLNEQYF.

This clonotype occurred a few times. The chain joins TRBV12-3 or TRBV12-4 to TRBJ2-4; 8 bases agree with TRBD1. With 5 bases clipped from V and 0 bases from J, the junction kept 9 bases outside the gene matches. The CDR3 sequence is 17 residues long. The CDR3 DNA reads TGTGCCAGCAGTGGCTGGACAGGGACTTTAGCCAAAAACATTCAGTACTTC. Protein: CASSGWTGTLAKNIQYF.

This clonotype occurred a few times. This rearrangement joins TRBV12-3 or TRBV12-4 to TRBJ2-7, with unresolved D. This CDR3 comprises 15 residues. Trimming took off 5 bases at V and 2 bases at J, with 16 bases between the two ends. The CDR3 here is CASSPGPNPTYEQYF. The DNA of the CDR3 is TGTGCCAGCAGTCCCGGGCCAAACCCGACCTACGAGCAGTACTTC.

The genes are TRBV28 and TRBJ2-3, with 10 bases matching TRBD2. This CDR3 has 16 amino acids. J gave up 3 bases and V 4 bases, and 7 bases lay outside the gene matches. Germline loops: CDR1 MDHEN, CDR2 SYDVKM. The CDR3 sequence is CASSSQGTSVTDTQYF. CDR3 sequence (DNA): TGTGCCAGCAGTTCCCAAGGGACTAGCGTTACAGATACGCAGTATTTT. Filled out from reference TRBV28 and TRBJ2-3, the complete variable domain reads DVKVTQSSRYLVKRTGEKVFLECVQDMDHENMFWYRQDPGLGLRLIYFSYDVKMKEKGDIPEGYSVSREKKERFSLILESASTNQTSMYLCASSSQGTSVTDTQYFGPGTRLTVL.

This chain joins TRBV19 and TRBJ2-5; the D gene is possibly TRBD1 (5 bases). This CDR3 has 16 residues. Per germline, CDR1 LNHDA and CDR2 SQIVND (reference sequence). Trimming stripped 6 bases from V and 1 base from J, with 18 bases between. CDR3 in DNA: TGTGCCAGTAGCCCTTCTCGGACACGCCGCCAAGAGACCCAGTACTTC. Its protein is CASSPSRTRRQETQYF.

The sample holds a few counts of this clonotype. The gene calls are TRBV10-3 and TRBJ2-4; 9 bases fit TRBD1. CDR1 ENHRY and CDR2 SYGVKD come from the germline V gene. The CDR3 sequence is 15 residues long. V trimming: 4 bases; J trimming: 2 bases; junction bases outside the gene matches: 3. CDR3 protein: CAISGGQGTKNIQYF. The CDR3 DNA reads TGTGCCATCAGTGGAGGACAGGGGACCAAAAACATTCAGTACTTC.

In its sample, this clonotype was seen a few times. This chain uses TRBV21-1 with TRBJ1-2. TRBV21-1 is described as a pseudogene. The CDR3 has 17 residues. The CDR3 loop reads CASSKPRGPERGYGYTF. The CDR3 nucleotides read TGTGCCAGCAGCAAACCTAGGGGACCCGAGCGGGGCTATGGCTACACCTTC.

CDR3 sequence: CASSARDYNLHNEQFF. The CDR3 region has the DNA TGTGCCAGCAGCGCCCGGGACTATAACCTACACAATGAGCAGTTCTTC. This chain uses TRBV7-2 with TRBJ2-1; TRBD2 matches 7 bases. The CDR3 is 16 amino acids. Trimming took 5 bases from V and 5 from J; bases not matched to a gene: 12. Germline CDR1 and CDR2: SGHTA and FQGNSA.

This clonotype appeared a few times. This sequence joins TRBV12-3 or TRBV12-4 and TRBJ2-2; 10 bases map to TRBD2. The CDR3 extends over 15 amino acids. Trimming at V came to 6 bases and at J to 4 bases, leaving 5 bases not matched to a gene. For the CDR3, the DNA is TGTGCCAGCAGGCAGCGGGGGGGCGGCACCGGGGAGCTGTTTTTT. It is translated as CASRQRGGGTGELFF.

In its sample, this clonotype was seen a few times. V usage is TRBV6-1 and J usage is TRBJ2-7, with D possibly being TRBD2 (5 bases). The CDR3 totals 13 residues. V was pared by 8 bases and J by 1 base, with 12 bases between. In germline, CDR1 is MNHNS, CDR2 SASEGT. This chain's CDR3 is CASLRRFSYEQYF. DNA for the CDR3: TGTGCCAGCCTAAGGAGGTTTTCCTACGAGCAGTACTTC.

This clonotype was counted between two and nine times. The chain recombines TRBV5-1 with TRBJ2-1; D might be TRBD2 (5 bases). Trimming cost V 3 bases and J 4 bases, with 11 bases left between them. The CDR3 consists of 14 residues. Germline loops: CDR1 SGHRS, CDR2 YFSETQ. This chain's CDR3 is CASSSDSTYNEQFF. The DNA for the CDR3 is TGCGCCAGCAGCTCGGACTCGACATACAATGAGCAGTTCTTC.

This clonotype showed up many times. The rearrangement joins TRBV20-1 to TRBJ2-5; D perhaps matches TRBD2 (6 bases). This CDR3 is 14 amino acids long. Trimming left V 3 bases short and J 7 bases short, with 18 bases between. CDR1 is DFQATT and CDR2 is SNEGSKA in the germline V gene (reference sequence). This chain's CDR3 is CSASAGGNFVTQYF. CDR3 in DNA: TGCAGTGCTAGCGCTGGGGGGAATTTTGTGACCCAGTACTTC.

This chain uses TRBV11-2 with TRBJ2-1, with TRBD1 identical over 7 bases. Germline values: CDR1 SGHAT, CDR2 FQNNGV. V gave up 5 bases and J gave up 2 bases; unmatched junction bases: 9. The CDR3 is made up of 16 amino acids. The CDR3 reads CASSPRQGLAYNEQFF. DNA of the CDR3: TGTGCCAGCAGCCCCAGACAGGGATTGGCCTACAATGAGCAGTTCTTC.

This clonotype was seen repeatedly, ten times or more. V gene TRBV14 combines with J gene TRBJ1-1; D remains ambiguous. CDR1 and CDR2 from the germline V gene are SGHDN and FVKESK. The V and J ends lost 4 bases and 4 bases respectively, with 10 bases between them. CDR3 size: 13 residues. The CDR3, as DNA: TGTGCCAGCAGCCCTCAGGATATCACTGAAGCTTTCTTT. This gives the protein CASSPQDITEAFF.

This clonotype has a count of ten or more. V gene TRBV9 combines with J gene TRBJ2-1, with a possible D match to TRBD2 (8 bases). Germline V gene lookup returns CDR1 SGDLS and CDR2 YYNGEE. Trimming pared 6 bases from V and 3 bases from J, leaving 16 bases between. The CDR3 is 15 amino acids. In DNA, the CDR3 is TGTGCCAGCACCGGGAGGGACAGCCTCTACAATGAGCAGTTCTTC. Translated: CASTGRDSLYNEQFF.

In DNA form, the CDR3 reads TGTGCCAGCAGGAAAAGTATAGGGGAACGAAGTGAAGCTTTCTTT. It translates to CASRKSIGERSEAFF. The V call is TRBV6-2 or TRBV6-3, the J call TRBJ1-1; D is possibly TRBD1 (5 bases). The germline gives CDR1 MNHEY, CDR2 SVGEGT. This CDR3 region has 15 residues. V was trimmed by 6 bases and J by 7 bases, leaving 21 bases between them.

This clonotype has more than one count but fewer than ten. The rearrangement links TRBV12-3 or TRBV12-4 to TRBJ2-5; no clear D gene. This CDR3 has 13 amino acids. Trimming removed 4 bases from V and 0 bases from J, with 6 bases in between. This CDR3 is CASSWFHQETQYF. The CDR3 nucleotides read TGTGCCAGCAGTTGGTTCCACCAAGAGACCCAGTACTTC.